This section outlines one T cell receptor beta chain sequence together with its context. Assay used: immunoSEQ multiplex PCR; TCRdb lists only in-frame clones, some missing. The repertoire consists of under 150,000 clones, with approximately 82% occurring once and the leading ten covering roughly 9.7%. Germline CDR1 SGDLS, CDR2 YYNGEE. Trimming cost V 0 bases and J 0 bases; bases outside gene matches: 4. This CDR3 is built from 16 residues. This sample was taken from a study of blood T cell repertoires in COVID-19. The sequenced sample consisted of peripheral blood. The V call is TRBV9, the J call TRBJ1-1; the match to TRBD1 covers 8 bases. This clonotype originated in a man aged 35 to 55 with active or convalescent COVID-19. CDR3 nucleotide sequence: TGTGCCAGCAGCGTAGCGGCAGGGGGCGTGAACACTGAAGCTTTCTTT. This encodes CASSVAAGGVNTEAFF. Looking up the rest from reference TRBV9 and TRBJ1-1 gives the full variable domain: DSGVTQTPKHLITATGQRVTLRCSPRSGDLSVYWYQQSLDQGLQFLIQYYNGEERAKGNILERFSAQQFPDLHSELNLSSLELGDSALYFCASSVAAGGVNTEAFFGQGTRLTVV.